The entry that follows covers one TCR beta chain sequence. The sample is drawn from a study of PD-L1 blockade in urothelial cancer. Study context: Once treatment had started, blood was analyzed at 3 weeks (second dose) and again at 6 weeks. Researchers found blood samples held a median of roughly 140,000 T cells.

The time point is: peripheral blood 6 weeks after treatment start. Urothelial carcinoma in patients was locally advanced or metastatic. Germline values: CDR1 SGHDN, CDR2 FVKESK. Between the trimmed V and J ends, which lost 1 base and 7 bases, there was a span of 5 bases. The CDR3 has 11 residues. Profiled with immunoSEQ multiplex PCR; TCRdb holds only in-frame clones, not every one. The repertoire holds about 130,000 clones, with around 86% as singletons. The chain couples TRBV14 to TRBJ2-7; no reliable D call. The sequences come from PBMCs, collected around atezolizumab (anti-PD-L1) treatment. The sequence was collected from a man in his fifties or sixties with urothelial cancer. In nucleotides, the CDR3 is TGTGCCAGCAGCCAAGCCAGGGAGCAGTACTTC. Amino acids: CASSQAREQYF.